This T cell receptor (beta chain) was recovered during a study of PD-1 blockade in classical Hodgkin lymphoma (dated by TCRdb to between 2020 and 2021). Regarding the research as a whole: Nivolumab dosing was 3 mg/kg intravenously every 2 weeks, continuing until either disease progression or unacceptable toxicity. A peripheral blood immune signature of response to PD-1 blockade in classical Hodgkin lymphoma was defined using TCR beta sequencing and CyTOF. Summary of the overall study and its limitations: Trial patients achieving complete response had baseline diversity similar to newly diagnosed patients, whereas partial responders and progressors had significantly lower diversity. Baseline TCR diversity was reported to be lower in newly diagnosed patients than in healthy donors, and even lower in relapsed/refractory patients. CD4+ but not CD8+ TCR diversity rose significantly by C4D1 (p=0.0027 vs p=0.16), most apparent in complete responders (p=0.02). Diversity was lower in patients who began nivolumab less than 1 year after ASCT, so these patients were left out of later analyses to avoid confounding by immune reconstitution. The study was limited to a single clinical trial cohort, and causes of repertoire differences, possibly disease activity or prior therapy, remained undefined.

With regard to this clone: Its recognized antigen is unknown. No base-level quality is on record; no much larger clone is a single base apart.

The Qiagen DNeasy kit was used to extract genomic DNA both from unsorted PBMCs and from the negatively selected CD4+ and CD8+ fractions. TCR beta CDR3 regions were subjected to amplification by immunoSEQ multiplex PCR with primers that anneal to V and J segments. A synthetic immune receptor repertoire was used to minimize amplification bias, and any residual bias was removed computationally once sequencing was done. The authors processed their data as follows. Custom Python scripts were used to quantify repertoire diversity as the Shannon entropy index. The unsorted, CD4+ and CD8+ repertoires were each analyzed separately, with the exception of combined analyses, where CD4+ and CD8+ sequences were merged in silico. Clonal expansion was defined as a frequency increase of at least 2-fold after treatment compared with C1D1, and clones undetected at baseline were assigned a pseudocount of 0.5. Singleton clones were defined as clones with 0 or 1 copy at C1D1, and non-singleton clones were defined as clones with 2 or more copies. Clones expanded in unsorted samples were annotated as CD4+, CD8+ or unknown by matching protein sequences in sorted samples from the same patient. Diversity changes from C1D1 to C4D1 were tested in paired samples using Wilcoxon tests. What TCRdb holds here is the immuneACCESS table cut down to in-frame rearrangements. Part of the clones is not present; checked against another copy, under half of the missing clones reflect an unresolved V gene, and the others are unexplained. The V and J calls and clone size are taken from that table; D and trimming were inferred from the DNA. Present in this sample are 20,000 or so clones, around 76% of which were seen just once. The top ten hold 20% to 25% of the sample.

Taken with the paper, the label for time point translates to: cycle 4 day 1 (C4D1), after about 6 weeks of nivolumab. Every trial patient had relapsed after autologous stem cell transplantation, and cohorts A, B and C differed in prior brentuximab vedotin exposure. The trial cohort comprised about 60 patients with relapsed/refractory classical Hodgkin lymphoma whose best overall responses were complete response, partial response or progressive disease. Single-agent nivolumab was administered to trial patients in the multi-cohort phase II CheckMate 205 trial. An independent review committee assessed best overall response by applying the 2007 International Working Group response criteria. Trial PBMCs were obtained immediately prior to nivolumab initiation (C1D1) and on therapy at cycle 2 day 1 and cycle 4 day 1. After peripheral blood was drawn into 8 mL Vacutainer Cell Preparation Tubes, PBMCs were isolated by centrifugation and then cryopreserved.

The CDR3 holds 14 amino acids from the cysteine to the phenylalanine. The kept DNA is CDR3 alone, 42 bases in frame from the first base. Based on the germline V gene, the CDR1 and CDR2 sequences are ENHRY and SYGVKD. The germline V end is reduced by 10 bases and the J end by 3 bases; junction bases left unmatched: 8. This clonotype was sampled from a human donor with classical Hodgkin lymphoma. The material sequenced was peripheral blood mononuclear cells (PBMCs), taken before the fourth cycle of nivolumab. This sequence uses TRBV10-3 and TRBJ2-2; 7 of the junction bases match TRBD1. The CDR3 region: CATQGDIDTGELFF. Read as DNA, the sequence is TGTGCCACTCAGGGGGACATCGACACCGGGGAGCTGTTTTTT.